This T cell receptor beta chain was recovered during a study of blood T cell repertoires in COVID-19. As for the study in general: Donors in the United States, Italy and Spain gave samples during acute or convalescent COVID-19. PBMCs, B-cell-depleted T cells, or T cells were the source of the cDNA or gDNA that made up the material.

CDR1 and CDR2 from the germline V gene are SNHLY and FYNNEI. Trimming left V 7 bases short and J 6 bases short, with 13 bases between. This CDR3 comprises 13 residues. As processed by the authors: Researchers report that nucleated cell counts were estimated from reference gene primer amplification. Measured with immunoSEQ multiplex PCR; TCRdb has only the in-frame clones, and not every one. V, J and clone size are taken as reported in that table, and D and trimming were inferred from the DNA itself. The sample comprises around 20,000 clones, approximately 90% of which are singletons, and roughly 8.3% rests with the top ten.

The source of this sequence is a human donor in a cohort sampled during active COVID-19. The donor label of this sample is uncertain. Sample: peripheral blood. This rearrangement joins TRBV2 to TRBJ1-5, with D possibly being TRBD1 (6 bases). The CDR3 coding sequence is TGTGCCAGCAATACAGGGTGGGGTCAGCCCCAGCATTTT. Translated: CASNTGWGQPQHF.